A single sample gave rise to the 28 T cell receptor beta chains below, sequenced in a study of blood T cell repertoires in COVID-19. Here immunoSEQ multiplex PCR was the method, and the copy in TCRdb shows in-frame clones only, minus some. Of about 200,000 clones in the sample, about 88% were seen once. The sample comprised peripheral blood. Every receptor here comes from a man between 60 and 75 years old with acute or convalescent COVID-19.

The chain employs TRBV4-1 and TRBJ2-7, with 9 bases matching TRBD1. CDR1 MGHRA and CDR2 YSYEKL come from the germline V gene. CDR3 length equals 14 residues. With 2 bases clipped from V and 2 bases from J, the junction kept 1 base outside the gene matches. The CDR3 DNA sequence: TGCGCCAGCAGCCAACGACAGGGGGCCTACGAGCAGTACTTC. It is translated as CASSQRQGAYEQYF.

The V call is TRBV4-2, the J call TRBJ2-1, with 7 bases aligning to TRBD1. CDR3 length: 13 residues. V gave up 1 base and J gave up 14 bases; unmatched junction bases: 8. The V gene's germline CDR1 is LGHNA and CDR2 YNFKEQ. The CDR3 region is CASSQGGQPKEFF. The CDR3 DNA is TGTGCCAGCAGCCAAGGGGGACAGCCTAAGGAGTTCTTC.

The rearrangement joins TRBV3-1 (or the pseudogene TRBV3-2) to TRBJ2-2; D remains ambiguous. V lost 4 bases and J 7 bases, leaving 10 bases between the germline ends. Germline CDR1 and CDR2: LGHDT and YNNKEL (reference sequence). CDR3 size: 13 residues. CDR3 protein: CASSRRPGGELFF. The DNA of the CDR3 is TGTGCCAGCAGCCGAAGGCCGGGCGGGGAGCTGTTTTTT.

This chain uses TRBV6-2 or TRBV6-3 with TRBJ1-2; D is perhaps TRBD1 (5 bases). V lost 2 bases to trimming and J lost 8 bases, with 15 bases between them. Germline V lookup: CDR1 MNHEY, CDR2 SVGEGT. The CDR3 loop spans 14 amino acids. CDR3 region: CASSYIRVPKGYTF. The CDR3 region has the DNA TGTGCCAGCAGTTACATCAGGGTGCCTAAGGGCTACACCTTC.

Details on this clone: The same CDR3 also results from other DNA sequences found in this sample. The chain is built from TRBV5-1 and TRBJ1-4, with D hard to call. Trimming cost V 4 bases and J 0 bases, with 13 bases left between them. The CDR3 consists of 16 residues. The V gene's germline CDR1 is SGHRS and CDR2 YFSETQ. CDR3 amino acids: CASSPREGATNEKLFF. The CDR3 DNA follows: TGCGCCAGCAGCCCAAGGGAGGGAGCAACTAATGAAAAACTGTTTTTT.

The genes are TRBV15 and TRBJ2-7; D remains unclear. This CDR3 has 14 residues. Trimming removed 1 base at V and 3 bases at J, with 10 bases between. Germline CDR1 and CDR2: LNHNV and YYDKDF (reference sequence). The CDR3 DNA is TGTGCCACCAGCAGAGGGGCAGCTATCTACGAGCAGTACTTC. Translating it yields CATSRGAAIYEQYF.

This clone was recorded only once. The chain is built from TRBV2 and TRBJ1-2; D is perhaps TRBD1 (5 bases). CDR1 SNHLY and CDR2 FYNNEI come from the germline V gene. The CDR3 spans 14 residues. V lost 3 bases and J lost 4, with 12 bases in between. CDR3 DNA: TGTGCCAGCAGTGAGGAGCGGGGACCCTATGGCTACACCTTC. This encodes CASSEERGPYGYTF.

V is TRBV4-2 and J is TRBJ1-2, with 8 bases aligning to TRBD1. Germline V gene sequence: CDR1 LGHNA, CDR2 YNFKEQ. The CDR3 runs 15 residues. With 0 bases clipped from V and 5 bases from J, the junction kept 5 bases outside the gene matches. CDR3: CASSQDRGLWYGYTF. The CDR3 DNA reads TGTGCCAGCAGCCAAGACAGGGGGCTCTGGTATGGCTACACCTTC.

V and J are TRBV7-8 and TRBJ2-3, with 7 positions matching TRBD2. V was pared by 5 bases and J by 2 bases, with 7 bases of the junction left unmatched. Germline V CDR1 and CDR2: SGHVS, FQNEAQ. The CDR3 is 15 amino acids. In DNA, the CDR3 is TGTGCCAGCAGCCTTGCGGGGGTTCTCACAGATACGCAGTATTTT. Its protein is CASSLAGVLTDTQYF.

V is TRBV4-2 and J is TRBJ2-7, with a tentative D call TRBD2 (7 bases). Germline values: CDR1 LGHNA, CDR2 YNFKEQ. The V gene lost 0 bases and the J gene lost 1 base, with 19 bases spanning the gap. The CDR3 spans 18 residues. The DNA of the CDR3 is TGTGCCAGCAGCCAAGACCGGCAGGGGACTACCCTTTCCTACGAGCAGTACTTC. This gives the protein CASSQDRQGTTLSYEQYF.

Concerning this clone: One end of the junction varies from germline; a read error may be responsible. The chain recombines TRBV2 with TRBJ2-7; the match to TRBD2 covers 9 bases. The germline V gene encodes CDR1 SNHLY and CDR2 FYNNEI. This CDR3 is built from 14 residues. CDR3 nucleotides: TGTGCCAGCAGTGAAGCGCTTAATTGGCGGGGGGGCCGCTTC. Encoded protein: CASSEALNWRGGRF.

The chain links TRBV2 to TRBJ2-3; the D gene is possibly TRBD2 (5 bases). Per germline, CDR1 SNHLY and CDR2 FYNNEI. The V and J ends lost 7 bases and 0 bases respectively, with 11 bases between them. This CDR3 contains 14 residues. CDR3 coding DNA: TGTGCCAGCAAGCGGCAGGAGAGCACAGATACGCAGTATTTT. This sequence encodes CASKRQESTDTQYF.

The chain recombines TRBV7-2 with TRBJ2-1; tentative D call: TRBD2 (6 bases). Trimming cost V 6 bases and J 5 bases, with 17 bases left between them. The CDR3 totals 15 residues. The germline V gene has CDR1 SGHTA and CDR2 FQGNSA. CDR3 sequence (DNA): TGTGCCAGCAGAACCGGGACTTACCAGAACAATGAGCAGTTCTTC. This codes for CASRTGTYQNNEQFF.

This chain joins TRBV11-3 and TRBJ2-3, with 8 bases matching TRBD2. The germline V gene has CDR1 SGHNT and CDR2 YENEEA. V trimming: 5 bases; J trimming: 0 bases; junction bases outside the gene matches: 4. The CDR3 is 15 residues long. The CDR3 loop is CASSPGGSSTDTQYF. The CDR3, as DNA: TGTGCCAGCAGCCCGGGGGGGTCCAGCACAGATACGCAGTATTTT. The entire variable domain, with the rest obtained from reference TRBV11-3 and TRBJ2-3, is as follows: EAGVVQSPRYKIIEKKQPVAFWCNPISGHNTLYWYLQNLGQGPELLIRYENEEAVDDSQLPKDRFSAERLKGVDSTLKIQPAELGDSAVYLCASSPGGSSTDTQYFGPGTRLTVL.

This chain joins TRBV2 and TRBJ1-2; 9 bases match TRBD1. Germline loops: CDR1 SNHLY, CDR2 FYNNEI. CDR3 length: 12 amino acids. The V and J ends lost 9 bases and 2 bases, in that order; junction bases with no gene match: 1. CDR3 in amino acids: CARTGGNYGYTF. The CDR3 DNA sequence: TGTGCCAGGACAGGGGGAAACTATGGCTACACCTTC.

This clone was picked up a small number of times. The chain joins TRBV2 to TRBJ2-7, with 9 nucleotides matching TRBD1. CDR3 size: 14 residues. The trim removed 8 bases at V and 6 bases at J, leaving 11 bases unmatched. Germline lookup yields CDR1 SNHLY and CDR2 FYNNEI. CDR3 bases: TGTGCCAGCGCTCCGGGACAGGGTCGGCCCGAGCAGTACTTC. This sequence encodes CASAPGQGRPEQYF.

This chain connects TRBV18 to TRBJ2-7; tentative D call: TRBD2 (6 bases). CDR3 length equals 15 residues. CDR1 and CDR2 from the germline V gene are KGHSH and LQKENI. V was cut by 2 bases and J by 6 bases, with 17 bases left in between. The CDR3 DNA reads TGTGCCAGCTCACCAGCCAGGACGGGACTTGCCGAGCAGTACTTC. Encoded protein: CASSPARTGLAEQYF.

This chain uses TRBV7-9 with TRBJ2-7, with 7 bases that match TRBD1. V was pared by 7 bases and J by 2 bases, with 14 bases of the junction left unmatched. This CDR3 has 16 amino acids. Germline V gene data show CDR1 as SEHNR and CDR2 as FQNEAQ (reference sequence). In DNA, the CDR3 is TGTGCCAGCACCTCTCAGAAGACAGGGACGACCTACGAGCAGTACTTC. Its protein product is CASTSQKTGTTYEQYF.

The rearrangement uses TRBV29-1 and TRBJ2-1; 9 nucleotides line up with TRBD1. Unmatched junction bases numbered 11, after V lost 4 bases and J lost 10 bases. Germline lookup yields CDR1 SQVTM and CDR2 ANQGSEA. The CDR3 is 14 residues long. The CDR3 reads CSVGGGTGPLEQFF. CDR3 bases: TGCAGCGTTGGAGGAGGGACAGGGCCATTGGAGCAGTTCTTC.

The CDR3 DNA follows: TGTGCCAGCAGCCGGGGGACTAGCGCAGATACGCAGTATTTT. This codes for CASSRGTSADTQYF. The V and J genes are TRBV7-9 and TRBJ2-3; 10 bases line up with TRBD2. CDR1 is SEHNR and CDR2 is FQNEAQ in the germline V gene (reference sequence). The CDR3 totals 14 residues. Losses at the gene ends were 5 bases for V and 4 bases for J; bases not matched to a gene: 3.

This clone was detected a few times. The chain recombines TRBV14 with TRBJ1-2; the D gene is possibly TRBD1 (6 bases). Germline V CDR1 and CDR2: SGHDN, FVKESK. V was cut by 5 bases and J by 3 bases, with 10 bases left in between. The CDR3 is made up of 13 amino acids. The CDR3 sequence is CASSVRTDYGYTF. The CDR3 region has the DNA TGTGCCAGCAGCGTGCGGACAGACTATGGCTACACCTTC. Combining the CDR3 with reference TRBV14 and TRBJ1-2 gives the whole variable domain EAGVTQFPSHSVIEKGQTVTLRCDPISGHDNLYWYRRVMGKEIKFLLHFVKESKQDESGMPNNRFLAERTGGTYSTLKVQPAELEDSGVYFCASSVRTDYGYTFGSGTRLTVV.

V is TRBV19 and J is TRBJ1-4; 7 bases fit TRBD1. The V segment lost 7 bases and the J segment 8 bases; nucleotides outside the gene matches: 10. This CDR3 is 14 amino acids long. The V gene's germline CDR1 is LNHDA and CDR2 SQIVND (reference sequence). In nucleotides, the CDR3 is TGTGCCAGTAAGGGACAGTCTGCTGTCGAAAAACTGTTTTTT. As protein: CASKGQSAVEKLFF.

V is TRBV7-2 and J is TRBJ2-3; D not certain. In germline, CDR1 is SGHTA, CDR2 FQGNSA. Between the trimmed V and J ends, which lost 3 bases and 1 base, there was a span of 11 bases. The CDR3 totals 15 residues. As DNA, the CDR3 is TGTGCCAGCAGCTTCTCAGCCCGGGGCACAGATACGCAGTATTTT. This sequence encodes CASSFSARGTDTQYF.

Worth noting for this clone: Other DNA variants within this sample encode the same CDR3. The V and J genes are TRBV12-3 or TRBV12-4 and TRBJ1-2, with 7 bases that match TRBD1. The V segment lost 6 bases and the J segment 3 bases; nucleotides outside the gene matches: 4. The CDR3 covers 13 residues. DNA of the CDR3: TGTGCCAGCAGCCTACAGGGGCACTATGGCTACACCTTC. It is translated as CASSLQGHYGYTF.

The genes are TRBV7-9 and TRBJ1-1; D may be TRBD1 (5 bases). The V and J ends lost 4 bases and 0 bases respectively, with 12 bases between them. The germline V gene encodes CDR1 SEHNR and CDR2 FQNEAQ (reference sequence). This CDR3 has 15 amino acids. The CDR3 DNA sequence: TGTGCCAGCAGCTACAATACAGGAGTGAACACTGAAGCTTTCTTT. Protein product: CASSYNTGVNTEAFF.

This clone was recorded at least ten times. The chain recombines TRBV10-3 with TRBJ2-7, with D tentatively TRBD2 (5 bases). CDR3 length equals 10 residues. Trimming pared 10 bases from V and 6 bases from J, leaving 10 bases between. CDR1 and CDR2 from the germline V gene are ENHRY and SYGVKD. The CDR3 bases are TGTGCCACTTCGGGGAGCGAGCAGTACTTC. It codes for CATSGSEQYF.

The J gene is TRBJ1-2, the V gene TRBV5-5; a weak D match, TRBD1 (6 bases). The V end was cut by 0 bases, the J end by 1 base, with 16 bases between. CDR3 length: 17 residues. Germline V gene sequence: CDR1 SGHKS, CDR2 YYEKEE (reference sequence). The CDR3 DNA sequence: TGTGCCAGCAGCTTGGAGGTTCGGGCGGACAGTAACTATGGCTACACCTTC. Residues: CASSLEVRADSNYGYTF.

This chain links TRBV7-2 with TRBJ2-7; 9 bases are a match to TRBD2. The V gene's germline CDR1 is SGHTA and CDR2 FQGNSA. Losses at the gene ends were 5 bases for V and 2 bases for J; bases not matched to a gene: 4. The CDR3 length is 14 residues. The CDR3 sequence is CASSAAGGPYEQYF. The CDR3 region has the DNA TGTGCCAGCAGCGCCGCGGGGGGGCCCTACGAGCAGTACTTC.